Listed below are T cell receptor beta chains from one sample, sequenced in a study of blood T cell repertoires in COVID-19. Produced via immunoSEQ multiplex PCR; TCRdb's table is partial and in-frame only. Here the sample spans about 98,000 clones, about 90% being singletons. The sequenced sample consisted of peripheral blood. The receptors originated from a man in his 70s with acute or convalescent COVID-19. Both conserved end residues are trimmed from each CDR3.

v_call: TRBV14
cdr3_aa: ASSPLFGGALGGYT

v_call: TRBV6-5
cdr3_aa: ASSTAGAHYGYT

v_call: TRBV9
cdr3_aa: ASSPRQGDSGNTIY

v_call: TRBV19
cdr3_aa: ASSIVGTGAGRNNSPLH

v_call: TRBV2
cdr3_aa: ASSTPLGWLQETQY

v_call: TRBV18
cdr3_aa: ASSPQGALGYGEQF

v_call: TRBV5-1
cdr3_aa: ASSPGGVGGGAYNEQF

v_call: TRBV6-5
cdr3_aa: ASSYSTQGREKLF

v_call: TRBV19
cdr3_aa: ASSMRSGAIEEQF

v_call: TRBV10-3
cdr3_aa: AISRIGAQGAMNTEAF

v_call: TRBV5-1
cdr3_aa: ASSPDRGRGETQY

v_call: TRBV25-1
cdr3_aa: ASSTTGGRGRAF